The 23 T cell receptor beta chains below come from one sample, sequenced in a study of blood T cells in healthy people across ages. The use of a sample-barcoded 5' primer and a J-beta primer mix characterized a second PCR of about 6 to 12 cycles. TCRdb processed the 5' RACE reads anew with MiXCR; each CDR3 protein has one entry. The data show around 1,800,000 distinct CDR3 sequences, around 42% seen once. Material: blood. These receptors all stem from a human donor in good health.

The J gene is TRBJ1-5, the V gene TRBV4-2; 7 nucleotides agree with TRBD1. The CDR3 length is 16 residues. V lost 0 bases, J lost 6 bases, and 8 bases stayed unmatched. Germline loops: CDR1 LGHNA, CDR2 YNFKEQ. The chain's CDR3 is CASSQDLITGAQPQHF. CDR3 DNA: TGTGCCAGCAGCCAAGATTTAATTACAGGGGCTCAGCCCCAGCATTTT.

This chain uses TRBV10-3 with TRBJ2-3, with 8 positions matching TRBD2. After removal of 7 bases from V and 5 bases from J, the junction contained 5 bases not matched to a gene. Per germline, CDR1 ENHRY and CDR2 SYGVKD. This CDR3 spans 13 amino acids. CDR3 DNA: TGTGCCATCAAGAACGGGGGGGGAGATACGCAGTATTTT. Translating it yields CAIKNGGGDTQYF.

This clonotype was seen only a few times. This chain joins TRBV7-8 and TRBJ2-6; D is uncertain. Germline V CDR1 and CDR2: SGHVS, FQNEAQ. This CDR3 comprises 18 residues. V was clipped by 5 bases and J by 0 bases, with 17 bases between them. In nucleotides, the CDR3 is TGTGCCAGCAGCCCCCCCGACCAAAGGATCTCTGGGGCCAACGTCCTGACTTTC. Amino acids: CASSPPDQRISGANVLTF. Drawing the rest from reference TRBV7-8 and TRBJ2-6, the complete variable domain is GAGVSQSPRYKVAKRGQDVALRCDPISGHVSLFWYQQALGQGPEFLTYFQNEAQLDKSGLPSDRFFAERPEGSVSTLKIQRTQQEDSAVYLCASSPPDQRISGANVLTFGAGSRLTVL.

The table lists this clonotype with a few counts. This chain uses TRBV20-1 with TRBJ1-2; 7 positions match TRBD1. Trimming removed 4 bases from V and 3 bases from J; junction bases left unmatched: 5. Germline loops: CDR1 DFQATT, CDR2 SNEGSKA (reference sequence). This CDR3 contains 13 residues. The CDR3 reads CSATLTGHYGYTF. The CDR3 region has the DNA TGCAGTGCTACCCTGACAGGGCACTATGGCTACACCTTC.

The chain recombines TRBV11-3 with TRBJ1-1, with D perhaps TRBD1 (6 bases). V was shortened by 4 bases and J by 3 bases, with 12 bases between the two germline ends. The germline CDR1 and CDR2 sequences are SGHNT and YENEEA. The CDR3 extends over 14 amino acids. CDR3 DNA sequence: TGTGCCAGCAGCTCTAGGGGACATGACACTGAAGCTTTCTTT. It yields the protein CASSSRGHDTEAFF.

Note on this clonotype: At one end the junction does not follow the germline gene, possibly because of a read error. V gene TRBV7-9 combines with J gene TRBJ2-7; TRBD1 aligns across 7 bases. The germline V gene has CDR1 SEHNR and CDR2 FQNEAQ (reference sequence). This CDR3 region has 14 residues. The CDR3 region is CAGSPLGQFYEQYF. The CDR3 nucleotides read TGTGCCGGCAGTCCATTGGGACAGTTCTACGAGCAGTACTTC.

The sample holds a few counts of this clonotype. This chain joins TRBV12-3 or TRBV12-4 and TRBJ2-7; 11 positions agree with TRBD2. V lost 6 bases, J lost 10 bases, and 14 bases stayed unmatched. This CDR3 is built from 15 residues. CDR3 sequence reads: CASRETSGARAAQYF. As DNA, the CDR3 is TGTGCCAGCAGGGAGACTAGCGGGGCCCGGGCGGCCCAGTACTTC.

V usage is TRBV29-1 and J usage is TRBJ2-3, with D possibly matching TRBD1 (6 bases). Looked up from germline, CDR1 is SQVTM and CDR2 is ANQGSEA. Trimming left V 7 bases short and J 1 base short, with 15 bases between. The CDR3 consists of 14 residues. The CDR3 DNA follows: TGCAGCGCTGGGGACACCCTAGGCACAGATACGCAGTATTTT. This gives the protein CSAGDTLGTDTQYF.

The CDR3 sequence is CATSRVLAGRNEQFF. CDR3 nucleotide sequence: TGTGCCACCAGCAGAGTACTAGCGGGGCGGAATGAGCAGTTCTTC. The chain couples TRBV15 to TRBJ2-1; 10 bases agree with TRBD2. Germline V gene data show CDR1 as LNHNV and CDR2 as YYDKDF (reference sequence). Germline trimming cut 1 base from V and 7 bases from J; bases unmatched to any gene: 4. The CDR3 covers 15 residues.

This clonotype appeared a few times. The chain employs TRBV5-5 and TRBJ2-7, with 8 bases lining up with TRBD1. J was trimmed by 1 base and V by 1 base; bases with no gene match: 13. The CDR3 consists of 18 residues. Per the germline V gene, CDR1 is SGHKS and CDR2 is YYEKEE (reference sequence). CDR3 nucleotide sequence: TGTGCCAGCAGCTTGTCCGACAGGGGTCGACGTAGATCCTACGAGCAGTACTTC. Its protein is CASSLSDRGRRRSYEQYF.

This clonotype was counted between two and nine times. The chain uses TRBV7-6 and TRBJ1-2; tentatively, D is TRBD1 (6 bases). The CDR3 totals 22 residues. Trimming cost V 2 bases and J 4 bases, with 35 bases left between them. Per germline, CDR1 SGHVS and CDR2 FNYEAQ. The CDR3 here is CASSLITLPWTDLIRGGYGYTF. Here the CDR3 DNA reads TGTGCCAGCAGCTTAATAACTCTACCGTGGACAGACCTCATCCGTGGGGGCTATGGCTACACCTTC. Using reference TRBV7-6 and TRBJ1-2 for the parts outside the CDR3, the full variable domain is GAGVSQSPRYKVTKRGQDVALRCDPISGHVSLYWYRQALGQGPEFLTYFNYEAQQDKSGLPNDRFSAERPEGSISTLTIQRTEQRDSAMYRCASSLITLPWTDLIRGGYGYTFGSGTRLTVV.

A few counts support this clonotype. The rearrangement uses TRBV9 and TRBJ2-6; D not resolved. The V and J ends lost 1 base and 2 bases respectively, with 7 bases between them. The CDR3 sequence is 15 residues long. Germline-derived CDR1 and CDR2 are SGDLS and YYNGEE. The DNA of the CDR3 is TGTGCCAGCAGCGTATTCGAGGCTGGGGCCAACGTCCTGACTTTC. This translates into CASSVFEAGANVLTF.

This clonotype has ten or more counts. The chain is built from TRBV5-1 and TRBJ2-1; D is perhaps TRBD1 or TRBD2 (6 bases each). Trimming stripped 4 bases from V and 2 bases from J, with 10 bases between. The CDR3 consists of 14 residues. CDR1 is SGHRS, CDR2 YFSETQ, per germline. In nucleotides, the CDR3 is TGCGCCAGCAGCCCGGGGGACACCTACAATGAGCAGTTCTTC. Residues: CASSPGDTYNEQFF.

The CDR3 spells CASSLRQANYGYTF. For the CDR3, the DNA is TGTGCCAGCAGTTTACGGCAAGCTAACTATGGCTACACCTTC. The V gene is TRBV27, the J gene TRBJ1-2; D gene unclear. The CDR3 length is 14 residues. Trimming removed 2 bases from V and 0 bases from J, with 7 bases in between. Germline V gives CDR1 MNHEY, CDR2 SMNVEV (reference sequence).

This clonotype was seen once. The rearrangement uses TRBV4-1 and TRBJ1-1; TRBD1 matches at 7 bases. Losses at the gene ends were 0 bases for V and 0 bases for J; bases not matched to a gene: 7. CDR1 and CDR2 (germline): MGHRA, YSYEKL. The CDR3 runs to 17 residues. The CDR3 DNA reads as TGCGCCAGCAGCCAAGAAGGCGCAGGGGGACTGAACACTGAAGCTTTCTTT. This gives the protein CASSQEGAGGLNTEAFF.

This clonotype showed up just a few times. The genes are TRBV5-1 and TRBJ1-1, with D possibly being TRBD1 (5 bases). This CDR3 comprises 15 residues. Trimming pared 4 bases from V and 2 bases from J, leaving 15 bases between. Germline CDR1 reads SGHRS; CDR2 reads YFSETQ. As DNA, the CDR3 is TGCGCCAGCAGCCGGGACCCAAACGGAAACACTGAAGCTTTCTTT. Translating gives CASSRDPNGNTEAFF.

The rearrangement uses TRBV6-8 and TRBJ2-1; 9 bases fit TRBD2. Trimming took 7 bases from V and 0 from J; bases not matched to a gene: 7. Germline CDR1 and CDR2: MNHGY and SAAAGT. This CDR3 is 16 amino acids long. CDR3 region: CASIIAGDTSYNEQFF. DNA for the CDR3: TGTGCCAGCATTATAGCGGGGGATACCTCCTACAATGAGCAGTTCTTC.

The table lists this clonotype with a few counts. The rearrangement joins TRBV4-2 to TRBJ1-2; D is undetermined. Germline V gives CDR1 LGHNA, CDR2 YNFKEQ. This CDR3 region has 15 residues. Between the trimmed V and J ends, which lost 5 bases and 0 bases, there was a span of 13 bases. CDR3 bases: TGTGCCAGCAGCTACCGTGAACTCACTAACTATGGCTACACCTTC. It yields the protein CASSYRELTNYGYTF.

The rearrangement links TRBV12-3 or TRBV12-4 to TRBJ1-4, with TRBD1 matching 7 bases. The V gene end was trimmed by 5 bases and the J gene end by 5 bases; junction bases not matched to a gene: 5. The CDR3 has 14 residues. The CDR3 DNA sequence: TGTGCCAGCAGTCCACAGGGGAGAAATGAAAAACTGTTTTTT. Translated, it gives CASSPQGRNEKLFF.

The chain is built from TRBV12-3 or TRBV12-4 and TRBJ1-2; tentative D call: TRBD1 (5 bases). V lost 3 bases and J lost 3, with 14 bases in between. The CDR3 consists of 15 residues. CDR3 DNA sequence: TGTGCCAGCAGTTTGACCACTGGGGCTTACTATGGCTACACCTTC. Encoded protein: CASSLTTGAYYGYTF.

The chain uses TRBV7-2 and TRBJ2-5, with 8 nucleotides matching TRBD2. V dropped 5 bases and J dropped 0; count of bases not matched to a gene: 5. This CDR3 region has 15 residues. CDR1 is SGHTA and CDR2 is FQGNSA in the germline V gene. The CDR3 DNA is TGTGCCAGCAGCATAATAGCGGGGCACCAAGAGACCCAGTACTTC. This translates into CASSIIAGHQETQYF.

The CDR3 loop reads CSVEGVYGYTF. CDR3 sequence (DNA): TGCAGCGTTGAGGGCGTATATGGCTACACCTTC. The chain couples TRBV29-1 to TRBJ1-2; no clear D gene. The CDR3 consists of 11 residues. With 3 bases removed from V and 5 bases from J, the gap between germline ends came to 7 bases. Germline CDR1 is SQVTM and CDR2 is ANQGSEA.

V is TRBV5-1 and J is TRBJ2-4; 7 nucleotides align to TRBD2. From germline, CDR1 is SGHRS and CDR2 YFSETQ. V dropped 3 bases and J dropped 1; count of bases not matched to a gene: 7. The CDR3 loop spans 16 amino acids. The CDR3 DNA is TGCGCCAGCAGCTCCTCTAGCGGAGGGGCCAAAAACATTCAGTACTTC. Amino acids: CASSSSSGGAKNIQYF.